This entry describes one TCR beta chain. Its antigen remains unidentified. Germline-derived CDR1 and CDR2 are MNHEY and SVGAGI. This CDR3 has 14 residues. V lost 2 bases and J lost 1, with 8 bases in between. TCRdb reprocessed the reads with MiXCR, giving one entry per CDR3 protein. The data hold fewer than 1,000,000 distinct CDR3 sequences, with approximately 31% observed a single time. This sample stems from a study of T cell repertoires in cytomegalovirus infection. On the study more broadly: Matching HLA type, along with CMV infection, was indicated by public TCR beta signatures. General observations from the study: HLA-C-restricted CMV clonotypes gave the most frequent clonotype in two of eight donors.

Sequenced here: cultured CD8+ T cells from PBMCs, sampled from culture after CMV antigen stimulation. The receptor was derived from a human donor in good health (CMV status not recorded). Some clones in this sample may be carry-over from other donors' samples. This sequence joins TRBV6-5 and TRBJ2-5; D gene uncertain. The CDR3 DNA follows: TGTGCCAGCAGTTACACCGCAACCCAAGAGACCCAGTACTTC. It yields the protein CASSYTATQETQYF.